These T cell receptor beta chains were read from a single sample in a study of T cells in Graves' hyperthyroidism and ophthalmopathy. One entry per CDR3 protein results from TCRdb running MiXCR on the multiplex PCR reads. Altogether roughly 740,000 distinct CDR3 sequences are present, about a sixth being singletons, with the ten largest covering roughly 8%. Sequenced input: blood. The receptor source for this set is a man aged 18 to 30 with Graves' hyperthyroidism. Both conserved end residues are part of each CDR3. The D gene is left open where the match is weak. Clone size is given for some rows only: seen once, a few or many times, or a class if the clone is expanded.

cdr3_aa cdr3_nt j_call v_call d_call clone_size
CASSPSTRASEQFF TGTGCCAGCAGTCCTTCGACCCGGGCCAGTGAGCAGTTCTTC TRBJ2-1 TRBV2 - many
CASSVGGADQETQYF TGTGCCAGCAGCGTAGGGGGGGCGGACCAAGAGACCCAGTACTTC TRBJ2-5 TRBV9 - -
CAGRTGSYGYTF TGTGCCGGCCGAACCGGCAGCTATGGCTACACCTTC TRBJ1-2 TRBV28 - few
CSIEVGQGNYGYTF TGCAGCATTGAAGTTGGTCAAGGGAACTATGGCTACACCTTC TRBJ1-2 TRBV29-1 - -
CASSIGDLANQPQHF TGTGCCAGTAGTATAGGGGACCTCGCCAATCAGCCCCAGCATTTT TRBJ1-5 TRBV19 - -
CASSPSWVETQYF TGTGCCAGCAGTCCATCTTGGGTGGAGACCCAGTACTTC TRBJ2-5 TRBV6-1 - many
CSVEASRESTDTQYF TGCAGCGTTGAAGCCTCGAGGGAGAGCACAGATACGCAGTATTTT TRBJ2-3 TRBV29-1 - few
CASSYGRGPYNEQFF TGTGCCAGCAGTTACGGCAGGGGGCCCTACAATGAGCAGTTCTTC TRBJ2-1 TRBV6-2/TRBV6-3 TRBD1 many
CASKVAGAQETQYF TGTGCCAGCAAGGTAGCGGGGGCCCAAGAGACCCAGTACTTC TRBJ2-5 TRBV28 TRBD2 many
CAISITSDRGGYNEQFF TGTGCCATCTCAATAACCTCAGACAGGGGAGGGTACAATGAGCAGTTCTTC TRBJ2-1 TRBV10-3 - -
CASSRDTGELFF TGTGCCAGTTCCAGGGACACCGGGGAGCTGTTTTTT TRBJ2-2 TRBV6-1 - many
CASSPRTSGYEQYF TGTGCCAGCAGCCCCCGGACTAGCGGTTACGAGCAGTACTTC TRBJ2-7 TRBV27 TRBD2 many
CASSLQSLGTDTQYF TGTGCCAGCAGTTTACAGTCCCTAGGCACAGATACGCAGTATTTT TRBJ2-3 TRBV28 - many
CASSPGSRRWGDSPLHF TGTGCCAGCTCACCAGGATCTCGGAGGTGGGGCGATTCACCCCTCCACTTT TRBJ1-6 TRBV18 - few
CASRDIENTEAFF TGCGCCAGCAGGGACATCGAGAACACTGAAGCTTTCTTT TRBJ1-1 TRBV10-2 - few
CASSRAPGGTNEKLFF TGTGCCAGCAGCCGAGCCCCGGGGGGGACTAATGAAAAACTGTTTTTT TRBJ1-4 TRBV7-8 - few
CSARLGWTEFF TGCAGTGCTAGATTAGGGTGGACGGAGTTCTTC TRBJ2-1 TRBV20-1 - few
CSARTEGDTQYF TGCAGTGCTAGAACAGAGGGGGATACGCAGTATTTT TRBJ2-3 TRBV20-1 - many
CSASKAGGLAKNIQYF TGCAGTGCTAGTAAAGCGGGAGGGCTAGCCAAAAACATTCAGTACTTC TRBJ2-4 TRBV20-1 TRBD2 -
CASSLASRTLHEQYF TGTGCCAGCAGCTTAGCAAGCAGGACGCTCCACGAGCAGTACTTC TRBJ2-7 TRBV7-3 - -
CSGLTSSYEQYF TGCAGCGGCCTTACTAGCTCCTACGAGCAGTACTTC TRBJ2-7 TRBV29-1 - few
CASSPRGGTSNQPQHF TGTGCCAGCAGTCCAAGGGGAGGGACAAGCAATCAGCCCCAGCATTTT TRBJ1-5 TRBV12-3/TRBV12-4 - few
CSAEHGTSYEQYF TGCAGTGCCGAGCACGGGACTAGCTACGAGCAGTACTTC TRBJ2-7 TRBV20-1 TRBD2 -
CAWSVGTDTGELFF TGTGCCTGGAGTGTTGGGACAGACACCGGGGAGCTGTTTTTT TRBJ2-2 TRBV30 TRBD1 many
CASSRPGMRPETQYF TGTGCCAGCTCAAGACCAGGGATGAGGCCAGAGACCCAGTACTTC TRBJ2-5 TRBV18 - -
CASTPGVGSYGYTF TGTGCCAGCACGCCAGGGGTGGGGTCCTATGGCTACACCTTC TRBJ1-2 TRBV2 - many
CASSYSAYGTYGYTF TGTGCCAGCAGTTACTCAGCCTACGGGACCTATGGCTACACCTTC TRBJ1-2 TRBV6-6 - -
CASSHIPASGNEQYF TGTGCCAGCAGCCACATCCCTGCTAGTGGTAACGAGCAGTACTTC TRBJ2-7 TRBV11-2 - -
CSAFPDSLYEQYF TGCAGTGCTTTTCCCGACAGCCTGTACGAGCAGTACTTC TRBJ2-7 TRBV20-1 - many
CSARDLVIQYF TGCAGTGCTAGAGATCTGGTCATTCAGTACTTC TRBJ2-4 TRBV20-1 - -
CASRGGWYEQYF TGTGCCAGCAGGGGGGGTTGGTACGAGCAGTACTTC TRBJ2-7 TRBV2 - many
CASSDQGWYEQYF TGTGCCAGCAGTGACCAGGGGTGGTACGAGCAGTACTTC TRBJ2-7 TRBV25-1 - many
CASSLRQPNEKLFF TGTGCCAGCAGTTTACGACAGCCTAATGAAAAACTGTTTTTT TRBJ1-4 TRBV2 - -
CASSLAGLGYNEQFF TGTGCCAGCAGTTTAGCGGGATTGGGTTACAATGAGCAGTTCTTC TRBJ2-1 TRBV12-3/TRBV12-4 - few
CASSPTAIQYSNQPQHF TGTGCCAGCTCACCCACCGCCATACAGTATAGCAATCAGCCCCAGCATTTT TRBJ1-5 TRBV18 - -
CTSSPRPSSYNEQFF TGTACCAGCAGCCCCAGGCCCTCCTCCTACAATGAGCAGTTCTTC TRBJ2-1 TRBV28 - -
CSVEGWDRDWNEQFF TGCAGCGTTGAAGGATGGGACAGGGATTGGAATGAGCAGTTCTTC TRBJ2-1 TRBV29-1 TRBD1 -
CASGSPGPSGSVSNNEQFF TGTGCTAGTGGTTCGCCCGGGCCTAGCGGGAGTGTCTCTAATAATGAGCAGTTCTTC TRBJ2-1 TRBV12-5 TRBD2 many
CSADGSSYEQYF TGCAGTGCTGACGGCAGCTCCTACGAGCAGTACTTC TRBJ2-7 TRBV20-1 - many
CASSLTASGANYNEQFF TGTGCCAGCAGTTTAACGGCTAGCGGGGCCAATTACAATGAGCAGTTCTTC TRBJ2-1 TRBV28 TRBD2 many
CATSGTRGARETQYF TGTGCCACCAGCGGCACCCGAGGGGCGCGAGAGACCCAGTACTTC TRBJ2-5 TRBV15 - many
CSVGDPHTDTQYF TGCAGCGTTGGCGATCCTCACACAGATACGCAGTATTTT TRBJ2-3 TRBV29-1 - -
CASSQDWAQPQHF TGCGCCAGCAGCCAAGATTGGGCTCAGCCCCAGCATTTT TRBJ1-5 TRBV4-3 - few
CATWGSGGHEQYF TGTGCCACCTGGGGGTCAGGTGGCCACGAGCAGTACTTC TRBJ2-7 TRBV10-3 - -
CATSGGRDTEAFF TGTGCCACCTCAGGGGGAAGGGACACTGAAGCTTTCTTT TRBJ1-1 TRBV10-3 TRBD1 many
CASSLGPQEEKLFF TGTGCCAGCAGCTTGGGGCCGCAGGAGGAAAAACTGTTTTTT TRBJ1-4 TRBV5-5 - -
CASGPPSRNEQFF TGTGCTAGTGGCCCTCCTTCGCGCAATGAGCAGTTCTTC TRBJ2-1 TRBV12-5 - many
CASSSRQGVTDTQYF TGTGCCAGCTCATCAAGACAGGGGGTCACAGATACGCAGTATTTT TRBJ2-3 TRBV18 TRBD1 many
CASTPELRGHGAGEQYF TGCGCCAGCACCCCGGAATTGCGGGGGCATGGGGCGGGGGAGCAGTACTTC TRBJ2-7 TRBV13 - -
CASSLTYMNTEAFF TGTGCCAGCAGTCTGACATACATGAACACTGAAGCTTTCTTT TRBJ1-1 TRBV27 - few
CASDSGQGVTGELFF TGTGCCAGTGATTCGGGACAGGGGGTTACCGGGGAGCTGTTTTTT TRBJ2-2 TRBV2 TRBD1 few
CASSPHGGANTGELFF TGTGCCAGCAGCCCCCATGGCGGCGCGAACACCGGGGAGCTGTTTTTT TRBJ2-2 TRBV12-3/TRBV12-4 - many
CASSLPIAEQETQYF TGTGCCAGCAGCTTACCTATAGCGGAACAAGAGACCCAGTACTTC TRBJ2-5 TRBV7-9 - -
CASSSSTAWEQFF TGTGCCAGCAGTTCCTCGACTGCCTGGGAGCAGTTCTTC TRBJ2-1 TRBV12-3/TRBV12-4 - many
CASSLGSSGSVTDTQYF TGTGCCAGCAGCTTAGGCTCTAGCGGGAGTGTCACAGATACGCAGTATTTT TRBJ2-3 TRBV7-8 TRBD2 -
CASTGQPSSYEQYF TGTGCCAGTACCGGACAGCCGAGCTCCTACGAGCAGTACTTC TRBJ2-7 TRBV19 - -
CASSLGGLRTGELFF TGTGCCAGCAGCTTAGGGGGTTTACGCACCGGGGAGCTGTTTTTT TRBJ2-2 TRBV11-2 - many